This TCR beta chain is from a study of T cell repertoires in cytomegalovirus infection. Study-wide context: Evidence of both CMV infection and a matching HLA type came from public TCR beta signatures.

A remark on this clonotype: Antigen unknown.

In TCRdb, the reads were re-called with MiXCR into one record per CDR3 protein. Of around 99,000 distinct CDR3 sequences in the sample, 25% to 30% were seen once. Study-wide findings and caveats: The ex vivo response showed dominance by HLA-C-restricted CMV-specific TCR beta clonotypes.

This CDR3 has 13 amino acids. Looked up from germline, CDR1 is KGHSH and CDR2 is LQKENI. V lost 0 bases to trimming and J lost 1 base, with 3 bases between them. The sequence derives from a human donor in good health (CMV status not recorded). Some clones in this sample may be carry-over from other donors' samples. The sequencing used CD8+ T cells from cultured PBMCs, collected from culture after CMV antigen stimulation. The genes are TRBV18 and TRBJ1-1; D not resolved. The CDR3 protein is CASSPPRNTEAFF. The CDR3 region has the DNA TGTGCCAGCTCACCACCCCGGAACACTGAAGCTTTCTTT. Filled out from reference TRBV18 and TRBJ1-1, the complete variable domain reads NAGVMQNPRHLVRRRGQEARLRCSPMKGHSHVYWYRQLPEEGLKFMVYLQKENIIDESGMPKERFSAEFPKEGPSILRIQQVVRGDSAAYFCASSPPRNTEAFFGQGTRLTVV.